Below, 25 T cell receptor beta chains from the same sample are listed, as sequenced in a study of blood T cell repertoires in COVID-19. Clones were read by immunoSEQ multiplex PCR, and TCRdb kept only the in-frame ones, dropping some. The repertoire holds around 380,000 clones, with approximately 89% as singletons. The sample taken for sequencing was PBMCs or T cells enriched from blood (not recorded which). Receptor source: a man aged 25-40 years who had recovered from COVID-19.

The CDR3 DNA sequence: TGTGCCAGCAGCTTAGGGGGGCACTATGGCTACACCTTC. This codes for CASSLGGHYGYTF. The V gene is TRBV7-9, the J gene TRBJ1-2; TRBD1 might be the D (6 bases). V was shortened by 1 base and J by 3 bases, with 6 bases between the two germline ends. The length of the CDR3 is 13 residues. Germline V gene data show CDR1 as SEHNR and CDR2 as FQNEAQ (reference sequence).

V gene TRBV5-1 combines with J gene TRBJ1-1, with D maybe TRBD1 (6 bases). Germline V gene lookup returns CDR1 SGHRS and CDR2 YFSETQ. Trimming took off 1 base at V and 1 base at J, with 8 bases between the two ends. The CDR3 runs to 14 residues. Written as DNA, the CDR3 is TGCGCCAGCAGCTTGAGGGGACAGAACACTGAAGCTTTCTTT. This encodes CASSLRGQNTEAFF.

The gene calls are TRBV25-1 and TRBJ2-7; maybe TRBD2 (6 bases). Between the trimmed V and J ends, which lost 5 bases and 0 bases, there was a span of 11 bases. The CDR3 sequence is 14 residues long. Germline-derived CDR1 and CDR2 are MGHDK and SYGVNS. The CDR3, as DNA: TGTGCCAGCAGTCCTAGCGCGGTCTCCTACGAGCAGTACTTC. This gives the protein CASSPSAVSYEQYF.

This chain connects TRBV6-5 to TRBJ2-7, with 10 bases lining up with TRBD1. From germline, CDR1 is MNHEY and CDR2 SVGAGI. The ends lost 7 bases at V and 6 bases at J; junction bases unmatched: 12. The CDR3 covers 15 residues. Here the CDR3 reads CASKSLRDRGLEQYF. CDR3 nucleotides: TGTGCCAGCAAAAGTCTCCGGGACAGGGGACTCGAGCAGTACTTC.

This clone was recorded once. The chain uses TRBV29-1 and TRBJ2-2, with 7 bases lining up with TRBD1. The CDR3 length is 12 residues. The junction had 2 bases not matched to a gene; V was cut back by 6 bases and J by 4 bases. Per germline, CDR1 SQVTM and CDR2 ANQGSEA. For the CDR3, the DNA is TGCAGCGTGGGGGACAGCACCGGGGAGCTGTTTTTT. It encodes CSVGDSTGELFF.

The rearrangement uses TRBV4-1 and TRBJ1-3; D is unresolved. There are 15 residues in the CDR3. V dropped 1 base and J dropped 1 base, with 8 bases sitting between them. Germline CDR1 is MGHRA and CDR2 is YSYEKL. The CDR3 DNA follows: TGCGCCAGCAGCCAAGCGGGAGGTTCTGGAAACACCATATATTTT. It encodes CASSQAGGSGNTIYF.

V and J are TRBV9 and TRBJ2-1, with TRBD2 matching over 7 bases. The CDR3 consists of 15 residues. CDR1 SGDLS and CDR2 YYNGEE come from the germline V gene. Trimming removed 0 bases from V and 6 bases from J; junction bases left unmatched: 6. CDR3 loop: CASSVGEGRVNEQFF. CDR3 in DNA: TGTGCCAGCAGCGTAGGGGAGGGAAGGGTCAATGAGCAGTTCTTC.

The V and J genes are TRBV27 and TRBJ2-2; TRBD2 aligns across 9 bases. The V gene end was trimmed by 7 bases and the J gene end by 3 bases; junction bases not matched to a gene: 12. This CDR3 spans 17 amino acids. Looked up from germline, CDR1 is MNHEY and CDR2 is SMNVEV (reference sequence). The CDR3: CASTSTWSGGYTGELFF. The DNA of the CDR3 is TGTGCCAGCACCTCGACTTGGAGCGGGGGGTACACCGGGGAGCTGTTTTTT.

The chain combines TRBV9 with TRBJ1-6; D ambiguous. This CDR3 has 15 residues. Germline V gene lookup returns CDR1 SGDLS and CDR2 YYNGEE. V shed 3 bases and J shed 6 bases, with 13 bases lying between them. The CDR3 DNA is TGTGCCAGCAGCGGCAGTGGAGGGAGTAATTCACCCCTCCACTTT. Protein product: CASSGSGGSNSPLHF. The complete variable domain, with remaining parts taken from reference TRBV9 and TRBJ1-6, reads DSGVTQTPKHLITATGQRVTLRCSPRSGDLSVYWYQQSLDQGLQFLIQYYNGEERAKGNILERFSAQQFPDLHSELNLSSLELGDSALYFCASSGSGGSNSPLHFGNGTRLTVT.

The chain links TRBV19 to TRBJ1-4; no reliable D call. Germline V gene sequence: CDR1 LNHDA, CDR2 SQIVND (reference sequence). This CDR3 spans 14 amino acids. V shed 4 bases and J shed 8 bases, with 14 bases lying between them. The CDR3 bases are TGTGCCAGTAGTACCCCGGGCGGGAGGGAAAAACTGTTTTTT. This codes for CASSTPGGREKLFF.

This sequence joins TRBV9 and TRBJ1-1; TRBD1 might be the D (5 bases). This CDR3 contains 15 residues. Trimming shortened V by 0 bases and J by 2 bases, and 11 bases separated the two germline ends. Per germline, CDR1 SGDLS and CDR2 YYNGEE. CDR3 residues: CASSVVTGLNTEAFF. DNA of the CDR3: TGTGCCAGCAGCGTAGTTACAGGCCTAAACACTGAAGCTTTCTTT.

The J gene is TRBJ2-6, the V gene TRBV5-1; D not certain. Germline V gene data show CDR1 as SGHRS and CDR2 as YFSETQ. V dropped 6 bases and J dropped 2 bases, with 6 bases sitting between them. This CDR3 is 13 amino acids long. CDR3 in DNA: TGCGCCAGCACCGAGACTGGGGCCAACGTCCTGACTTTC. Translation: CASTETGANVLTF.

V and J are TRBV7-8 and TRBJ1-5; 7 nucleotides align to TRBD1. V shed 5 bases and J 6 bases; nucleotides not matched to a gene: 13. The CDR3 has 16 amino acids. Germline CDR1 reads SGHVS; CDR2 reads FQNEAQ. The CDR3 bases are TGTGCCAGCAGCGCTGACAGGGCGGTTAAAGGTCAGCCCCAGCATTTT. Protein product: CASSADRAVKGQPQHF. Full variable domain (remainder filled in from reference TRBV7-8 and TRBJ1-5): GAGVSQSPRYKVAKRGQDVALRCDPISGHVSLFWYQQALGQGPEFLTYFQNEAQLDKSGLPSDRFFAERPEGSVSTLKIQRTQQEDSAVYLCASSADRAVKGQPQHFGDGTRLSIL.

The rearrangement links TRBV5-6 to TRBJ1-4; D is unclear. This CDR3 contains 14 residues. V was shortened by 0 bases and J by 8 bases, with 11 bases between the two germline ends. Germline V gene lookup returns CDR1 SGHDT and CDR2 YYEEEE. The CDR3 nucleotides read TGTGCCAGCAGCTTGGGTGGGAGACCCGAAAAACTGTTTTTT. It yields the protein CASSLGGRPEKLFF.

V gene TRBV5-1 combines with J gene TRBJ1-5; D is unclear. This CDR3 contains 15 residues. Germline V gene sequence: CDR1 SGHRS, CDR2 YFSETQ. Trimming shortened V by 4 bases and J by 2 bases, and 13 bases separated the two germline ends. CDR3: CASSPGGTGNQPQHF. DNA for the CDR3: TGCGCCAGCAGCCCTGGAGGTACAGGCAATCAGCCCCAGCATTTT. Looking up the rest from reference TRBV5-1 and TRBJ1-5 gives the full variable domain: KAGVTQTPRYLIKTRGQQVTLSCSPISGHRSVSWYQQTPGQGLQFLFEYFSETQRNKGNFPGRFSGRQFSNSRSEMNVSTLELGDSALYLCASSPGGTGNQPQHFGDGTRLSIL.

The rearrangement joins TRBV29-1 to TRBJ1-3; 7 nucleotides match TRBD1. The CDR3 is made up of 13 amino acids. Germline CDR1 and CDR2: SQVTM and ANQGSEA. V gave up 6 bases and J gave up 4 bases; unmatched junction bases: 6. The CDR3 DNA reads as TGCAGCGTGGGGGACAGACAAGGAAACACCATATATTTT. It codes for CSVGDRQGNTIYF.

V is TRBV5-1 and J is TRBJ2-1, with D perhaps TRBD2 (6 bases). The CDR3 is 16 amino acids. Trimming cost V 6 bases and J 4 bases, with 20 bases left between them. The V gene's germline CDR1 is SGHRS and CDR2 YFSETQ. CDR3 DNA sequence: TGCGCCAGCACCCGTAGCGGTTCCCTTTCGTACAATGAGCAGTTCTTC. This encodes CASTRSGSLSYNEQFF.

The chain joins TRBV5-1 to TRBJ1-4; 7 positions match TRBD1. Germline values: CDR1 SGHRS, CDR2 YFSETQ. Trimming at V came to 1 base and at J to 8 bases, leaving 5 bases not matched to a gene. This CDR3 has 14 residues. Written as DNA, the CDR3 is TGCGCCAGCAGCTTGCCAGGGGGTAACGAAAAACTGTTTTTT. Translation gives CASSLPGGNEKLFF.

The gene calls are TRBV27 and TRBJ2-1; 7 bases agree with TRBD2. The CDR3 spans 12 residues. CDR1 is MNHEY and CDR2 is SMNVEV in the germline V gene (reference sequence). With 6 bases clipped from V and 9 bases from J, the junction kept 5 bases outside the gene matches. Written as DNA, the CDR3 is TGTGCCAGCAGCTCCCCTAGCGGTGAGCAGTTCTTC. This codes for CASSSPSGEQFF.

The chain has TRBV24-1 and TRBJ1-5; D possibly corresponds to TRBD1 (5 bases). The V end was cut by 5 bases, the J end by 2 bases, with 6 bases between. CDR3 length: 13 amino acids. Germline V lookup: CDR1 KGHDR, CDR2 SFDVKD. The CDR3 DNA sequence: TGTGCCACCAGTGGGGGGGGCAATCAGCCCCAGCATTTT. It specifies CATSGGGNQPQHF.

The chain employs TRBV7-6 and TRBJ2-6, with TRBD1 as a possible D gene (5 bases). Per germline, CDR1 SGHVS and CDR2 FNYEAQ. The CDR3 consists of 17 residues. V was clipped by 5 bases and J by 2 bases, with 16 bases between them. The CDR3 DNA is TGTGCCAGCAGCCCCAGGGTTATAGTTACTGGGGCCAACGTCCTGACTTTC. Protein sequence: CASSPRVIVTGANVLTF.

CDR3 coding DNA: TGTGCCAGCAGCTGGGGACAGGGGGGCACTGAAGCTTTCTTT. Translating gives CASSWGQGGTEAFF. The V and J genes are TRBV5-5 and TRBJ1-1; 11 bases match TRBD1. J gave up 4 bases and V 3 bases, and 2 bases lay outside the gene matches. The CDR3 runs 14 residues. Per the germline V gene, CDR1 is SGHKS and CDR2 is YYEKEE (reference sequence). The whole variable domain, remainder taken from reference TRBV5-5 and TRBJ1-1, is DAGVTQSPTHLIKTRGQQVTLRCSPISGHKSVSWYQQVLGQGPQFIFQYYEKEERGRGNFPDRFSARQFPNYSSELNVNALLLGDSALYLCASSWGQGGTEAFFGQGTRLTVV.

The rearrangement links TRBV2 to TRBJ1-2; 11 bases are shared with TRBD1. The V gene's germline CDR1 is SNHLY and CDR2 FYNNEI. CDR3 length: 14 residues. The V gene end was trimmed by 7 bases and the J gene end by 8 bases; junction bases not matched to a gene: 9. The CDR3 nucleotides read TGTGCCAGCACCCTGGACAGGGGGCGCGGGGGCTACACCTTC. Protein: CASTLDRGRGGYTF.

This clone appeared a single time. CDR3 nucleotides: TGTGCCAGCAGCTTGCTAGCGGGGGGCTGGGGAGAGACCCAGTACTTC. This translates into CASSLLAGGWGETQYF. The V call is TRBV5-8, the J call TRBJ2-5; 11 bases map to TRBD2. With 1 base clipped from V and 4 bases from J, the junction kept 6 bases outside the gene matches. CDR3 length: 16 residues. Germline values: CDR1 SGHTS, CDR2 YDEGEE.

The V and J genes are TRBV4-1 and TRBJ2-7; 7 nucleotides agree with TRBD1. Germline trimming cut 1 base from V and 3 bases from J; bases unmatched to any gene: 6. Germline values: CDR1 MGHRA, CDR2 YSYEKL. The CDR3 is 15 residues long. CDR3: CASSQAVDRSYEQYF. As DNA, the CDR3 is TGCGCCAGCAGCCAAGCCGTGGACAGGAGCTACGAGCAGTACTTC.